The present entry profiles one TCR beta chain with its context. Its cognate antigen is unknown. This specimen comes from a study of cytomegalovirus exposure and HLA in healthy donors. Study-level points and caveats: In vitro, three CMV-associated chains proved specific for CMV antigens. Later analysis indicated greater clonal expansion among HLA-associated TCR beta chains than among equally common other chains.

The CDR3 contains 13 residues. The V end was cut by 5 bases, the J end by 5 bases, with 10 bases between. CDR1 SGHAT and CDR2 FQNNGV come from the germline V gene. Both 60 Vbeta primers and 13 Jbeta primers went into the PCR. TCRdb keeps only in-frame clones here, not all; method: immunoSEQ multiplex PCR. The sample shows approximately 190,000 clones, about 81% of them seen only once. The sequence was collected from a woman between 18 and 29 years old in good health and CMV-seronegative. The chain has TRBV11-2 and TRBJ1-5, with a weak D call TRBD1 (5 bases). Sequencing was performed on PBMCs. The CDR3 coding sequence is TGTGCCAGCAGCCCGGACAACTATCAGCCCCAGCATTTT. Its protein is CASSPDNYQPQHF.